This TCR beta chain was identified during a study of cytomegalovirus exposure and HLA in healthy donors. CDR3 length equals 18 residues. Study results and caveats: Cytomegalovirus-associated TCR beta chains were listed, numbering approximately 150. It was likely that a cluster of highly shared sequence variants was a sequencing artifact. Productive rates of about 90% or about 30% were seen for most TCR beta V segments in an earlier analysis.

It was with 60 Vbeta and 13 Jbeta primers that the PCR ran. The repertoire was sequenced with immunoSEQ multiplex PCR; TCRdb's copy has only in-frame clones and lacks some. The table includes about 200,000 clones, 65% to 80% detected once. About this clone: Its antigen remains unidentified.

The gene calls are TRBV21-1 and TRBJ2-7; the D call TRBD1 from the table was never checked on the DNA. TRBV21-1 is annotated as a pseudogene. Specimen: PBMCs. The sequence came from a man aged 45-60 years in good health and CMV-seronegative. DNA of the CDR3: TGTGCCAGCAGCAAAGTTTTCTCTAAACAGAAGTTATCCTACGAGCAGTACTTC. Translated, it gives CASSKVFSKQKLSYEQYF.